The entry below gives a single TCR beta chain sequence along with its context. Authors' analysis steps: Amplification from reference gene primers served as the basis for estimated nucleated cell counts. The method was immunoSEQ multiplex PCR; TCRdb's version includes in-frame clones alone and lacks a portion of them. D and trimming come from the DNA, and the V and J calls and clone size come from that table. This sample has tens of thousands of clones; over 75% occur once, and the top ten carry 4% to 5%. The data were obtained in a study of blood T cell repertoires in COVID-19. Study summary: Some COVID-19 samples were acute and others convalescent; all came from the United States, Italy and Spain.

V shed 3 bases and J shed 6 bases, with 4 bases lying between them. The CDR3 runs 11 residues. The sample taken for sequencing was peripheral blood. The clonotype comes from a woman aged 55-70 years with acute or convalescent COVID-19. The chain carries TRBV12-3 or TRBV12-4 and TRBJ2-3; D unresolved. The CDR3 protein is CASSFLDTQYF. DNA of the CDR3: TGTGCCAGCAGTTTCCTCGATACGCAGTATTTT.